Presented here are 21 T cell receptor beta chains from one specimen sequenced in a study of blood T cell repertoires in COVID-19. The repertoire was sequenced with immunoSEQ multiplex PCR; TCRdb's copy has only in-frame clones and lacks some. Altogether around 40,000 clones are present, 85% to 90% being singletons, with the ten largest covering 3% to 4.5%. The specimen was peripheral blood. The receptors originated from a man aged 40-55 years with COVID-19, enrolled during active disease.

The chain carries TRBV25-1 and TRBJ2-2, with 7 bases identical to TRBD1. Trimming at V came to 6 bases and at J to 0 bases, leaving 1 base not matched to a gene. The CDR3 spans 14 residues. The germline V gene encodes CDR1 MGHDK and CDR2 SYGVNS. The chain's CDR3 is CASRGTANTGELFF. CDR3 nucleotides: TGTGCCAGCAGGGGGACAGCGAACACCGGGGAGCTGTTTTTT.

The chain links TRBV11-2 to TRBJ2-7, with unresolved D. CDR1 and CDR2 from the germline V gene are SGHAT and FQNNGV. V dropped 1 base and J dropped 0 bases, with 4 bases sitting between them. The CDR3 extends over 13 amino acids. DNA of the CDR3: TGTGCCAGCAGCTTAGTAGCCTCCTACGAGCAGTACTTC. Translated: CASSLVASYEQYF.

The chain combines TRBV5-6 with TRBJ2-5, with D perhaps matching TRBD1 (5 bases). The CDR3 sequence is 16 residues long. Trimming cost V 3 bases and J 0 bases, with 15 bases left between them. The germline V gene has CDR1 SGHDT and CDR2 YYEEEE. In nucleotides, the CDR3 is TGTGCCAGCAGCTCCTACGTTTCCAGGGACCAAGAGACCCAGTACTTC. Its translation: CASSSYVSRDQETQYF.

The rearrangement links TRBV27 to TRBJ2-7, with TRBD2 identical over 10 bases. From germline, CDR1 is MNHEY and CDR2 SMNVEV (reference sequence). The CDR3 runs to 15 residues. The ends lost 4 bases at V and 4 bases at J; junction bases unmatched: 7. CDR3 bases: TGTGCCAGCAGTTCCATTTCTAGCGGGAGTTACGAGCAGTACTTC. This translates into CASSSISSGSYEQYF.

Only one count was recorded for this clone. V usage is TRBV6-5 and J usage is TRBJ1-2; weak D call: TRBD1 (6 bases). Per the germline V gene, CDR1 is MNHEY and CDR2 is SVGAGI. CDR3 size: 15 residues. V was trimmed by 6 bases and J by 0 bases, leaving 14 bases between them. CDR3 coding DNA: TGTGCCAGCAGCGCCTACAGGGATGCTAACTATGGCTACACCTTC. The encoded protein is CASSAYRDANYGYTF.

This clone occurred once. V gene TRBV6-4 combines with J gene TRBJ2-3; TRBD2 matches 8 bases. The CDR3 runs to 15 residues. Losses at the gene ends were 4 bases for V and 2 bases for J; bases not matched to a gene: 5. The germline V gene has CDR1 MRHNA and CDR2 SNTAGT. The CDR3 DNA reads as TGTGCCAGCAGTGCGGGGGGGGGCAACACAGATACGCAGTATTTT. Translation: CASSAGGGNTDTQYF.

The chain is built from TRBV19 and TRBJ2-1, with 11 bases aligning to TRBD2. With V trimmed by 4 bases and J by 10 bases, 9 bases remained unmatched. Germline V gene lookup returns CDR1 LNHDA and CDR2 SQIVND (reference sequence). This CDR3 has 15 amino acids. This chain's CDR3 is CASSTGLAAVWEQFF. The CDR3, as DNA: TGTGCCAGTAGTACGGGACTAGCGGCTGTTTGGGAGCAGTTCTTC.

The chain couples TRBV19 to TRBJ2-3, with D possibly matching TRBD1 (5 bases). V lost 2 bases to trimming and J lost 2 bases, with 8 bases between them. Germline lookup yields CDR1 LNHDA and CDR2 SQIVND (reference sequence). This CDR3 comprises 14 residues. CDR3 protein: CASSIQGFTDTQYF. The DNA for the CDR3 is TGTGCCAGTAGTATACAGGGCTTCACAGATACGCAGTATTTT.

The V gene is TRBV6-2 or TRBV6-3, the J gene TRBJ1-2, with 7 bases that match TRBD1. This CDR3 has 14 residues. From germline, CDR1 is MNHEY and CDR2 SVGEGT. V gave up 5 bases and J gave up 8 bases; unmatched junction bases: 11. The CDR3 region has the DNA TGTGCCAGCAGTCGAATAACAGGGGTAAGAGGCTACACCTTC. Translating it yields CASSRITGVRGYTF.

This chain joins TRBV6-6 and TRBJ2-3, with 7 bases that match TRBD2. Trimming took 7 bases from V and 3 from J; bases not matched to a gene: 4. CDR3 length: 13 residues. Germline V gene lookup returns CDR1 MNHNY and CDR2 SVGAGI (reference sequence). CDR3 DNA: TGTGCCAGCATGGGGGGGGGAACAGATACGCAGTATTTT. It encodes CASMGGGTDTQYF.

The chain uses TRBV5-8 and TRBJ2-2; 7 nucleotides align to TRBD1. The V gene's germline CDR1 is SGHTS and CDR2 YDEGEE. V gave up 2 bases and J gave up 0 bases; unmatched junction bases: 4. The CDR3 totals 16 residues. As DNA, the CDR3 is TGTGCCAGCAGCTTCCGGGACAGCGCGAACACCGGGGAGCTGTTTTTT. Translating gives CASSFRDSANTGELFF.

The chain joins TRBV27 to TRBJ1-6; D is unresolved. Germline CDR1 and CDR2: MNHEY and SMNVEV (reference sequence). The CDR3 has 15 residues. Trimming removed 0 bases at V and 6 bases at J, with 9 bases between. The CDR3: CASSLSVSGNSPLHF. The CDR3 coding sequence is TGTGCCAGCAGTTTATCGGTTTCGGGTAATTCACCCCTCCACTTT.

The rearrangement uses TRBV18 and TRBJ2-3; the D gene is possibly TRBD2 (6 bases). CDR1 and CDR2 (germline): KGHSH, LQKENI. This CDR3 region has 15 residues. V lost 4 bases to trimming and J lost 1 base, with 12 bases between them. CDR3 nucleotide sequence: TGTGCCAGCTCACACTCCTCGGGGGGCACAGATACGCAGTATTTT. Protein: CASSHSSGGTDTQYF.

This clone was counted between two and nine times. The chain couples TRBV11-3 to TRBJ2-3; D perhaps matches TRBD1 (6 bases). The CDR3 length is 14 residues. V was shortened by 4 bases and J by 2 bases, with 10 bases between the two germline ends. Germline CDR1 reads SGHNT; CDR2 reads YENEEA. The CDR3 region has the DNA TGTGCCAGCAGCTCTAGGGGGACCACAGATACGCAGTATTTT. Translating gives CASSSRGTTDTQYF.

This chain joins TRBV7-2 and TRBJ2-1; 10 bases map to TRBD2. This CDR3 spans 20 amino acids. With V trimmed by 0 bases and J by 1 base, 12 bases remained unmatched. Germline-derived CDR1 and CDR2 are SGHTA and FQGNSA. CDR3 sequence: CASSLAASGGALRSYNEQFF. The CDR3 DNA reads TGTGCCAGCAGCTTAGCGGCTAGCGGGGGCGCCCTGCGGTCCTACAATGAGCAGTTCTTC.

The rearrangement uses TRBV7-2 and TRBJ1-2; 7 positions match TRBD1. CDR3 length: 15 residues. V lost 3 bases to trimming and J lost 5 bases; unmatched junction nucleotides: 9. Germline CDR1 is SGHTA and CDR2 is FQGNSA. CDR3 sequence: CASSFRLTGVYGYTF. The CDR3 DNA reads as TGTGCCAGCAGCTTCAGACTAACAGGGGTTTATGGCTACACCTTC. Together with reference TRBV7-2 and TRBJ1-2, the CDR3 gives the full variable domain: GAGVSQSPSNKVTEKGKDVELRCDPISGHTALYWYRQSLGQGLEFLIYFQGNSAPDKSGLPSDRFSAERTGGSVSTLTIQRTQQEDSAVYLCASSFRLTGVYGYTFGSGTRLTVV.

This clone was seen only a few times. The chain joins TRBV5-4 to TRBJ1-1; D uncertain. CDR1 is SGHNT and CDR2 is YYREEE in the germline V gene (reference sequence). The CDR3 consists of 14 residues. The ends were cut back, 0 bases at V and 4 bases at J, with 10 bases in the middle. CDR3 bases: TGTGCCAGCAGCTTGGCCTGGGAGAGCACTGAAGCTTTCTTT. This translates into CASSLAWESTEAFF.

DNA for the CDR3: TGTGCCAGCAGCTCCTATCTAGGACTAGCGGGCGAGGGGGAGACCCAGTACTTC. This sequence encodes CASSSYLGLAGEGETQYF. The rearrangement links TRBV5-8 to TRBJ2-5; TRBD2 matches 11 bases. This CDR3 comprises 18 residues. V gave up 3 bases and J gave up 5 bases; unmatched junction bases: 15. CDR1 is SGHTS and CDR2 is YDEGEE in the germline V gene. The full variable domain, with the rest looked up from reference TRBV5-8 and TRBJ2-5, is EAGVTQSPTHLIKTRGQQATLRCSPISGHTSVYWYQQALGLGLQFLLWYDEGEERNRGNFPPRFSGRQFPNYSSELNVNALELEDSALYLCASSSYLGLAGEGETQYFGPGTRLLVL.

This chain uses TRBV10-3 with TRBJ1-2, with 8 bases identical to TRBD1. With V trimmed by 10 bases and J by 6 bases, 16 bases remained unmatched. Germline lookup yields CDR1 ENHRY and CDR2 SYGVKD. This CDR3 has 15 residues. The CDR3 DNA reads as TGTGCCACCCGCCCCCCGACAGGGGACAAGAATGGCTACACCTTC. Its protein is CATRPPTGDKNGYTF.

This clone was counted a few times. Here the CDR3 DNA reads TGTGCCAGCAGCTTAGCCCAGGGACAGCGAAATTCACCCCTCCACTTT. This gives the protein CASSLAQGQRNSPLHF. The chain joins TRBV7-9 to TRBJ1-6; 7 bases are a match to TRBD1. This CDR3 has 16 residues. Germline-derived CDR1 and CDR2 are SEHNR and FQNEAQ (reference sequence). J lost 7 bases, V lost 0 bases, and 6 bases had no gene match.

CDR3 residues: CASSEPQAGVNTEAFF. CDR3 nucleotides: TGTGCCAGCAGTGAACCACAAGCAGGGGTGAACACTGAAGCTTTCTTT. The chain combines TRBV2 with TRBJ1-1, with D tentatively TRBD1 (6 bases). V was trimmed by 2 bases and J by 0 bases, leaving 13 bases between them. There are 16 residues in the CDR3. Looked up from germline, CDR1 is SNHLY and CDR2 is FYNNEI.